This T cell receptor beta chain came from a study of cytomegalovirus exposure and HLA in healthy donors. Study summary: Around 80 million unique TCR sequences came from HLA-typed donors in an early release.

The germline V gene encodes CDR1 LNHDA and CDR2 SQIVND (reference sequence). V lost 4 bases to trimming and J lost 6 bases, with 7 bases between them. CDR3 length equals 11 residues. This clone was recorded once. The antigen is not known. The PCR used 60 Vbeta and 13 Jbeta primers. Sequencing used immunoSEQ multiplex PCR; TCRdb keeps in-frame clones, though not all of them. The data hold approximately 100,000 clones, with more than 75% observed a single time. Findings and caveats of the study: As a later analysis showed, a missense DCLRE1C variant was linked to trimming of TCR beta V- and J-genes. Judged likely to be a sequencing artifact was a cluster of highly shared sequence variants. An ancestry cluster, one associated with Asian ancestry, reportedly showed fewer N-insertions than the approximately 670-donor mean in a later analysis.

This rearrangement joins TRBV19 to TRBJ2-7, with a weak D call TRBD1 (6 bases). The sequenced material came from PBMCs. This receptor was identified in a young woman in good health and CMV-seropositive. The CDR3 is CASSTRGEQYF. The CDR3 DNA sequence: TGTGCCAGTAGTACCAGGGGCGAGCAGTACTTC.